The present TCR beta chain was sequenced within a study of shared clonotypes between healthy human individuals. Study-level results: Only blood underwent sampling, and tissue repertoires likely differ.

Positive CCR7 selection of CD45RO-negative cells yielded the naive CD8 cells, and terminally differentiated effector memory CD45RA+ cells were excluded. In the authors' methods: With immunoSEQ giving junction-only sequences and no quality scores, filtering differed. TCRdb keeps only in-frame clones here, not all; method: immunoSEQ multiplex PCR. That table supplies the V and J calls and clone size; D and trimming were determined from the DNA. The sample shows hundreds of thousands of clones, around 95% of them seen only once. CDR1 and CDR2 from the germline V gene are MDHEN and SYDVKM. The germline V and J ends were trimmed by 6 bases and 6 bases, with 21 bases remaining between them. This CDR3 region has 16 residues. Note on this clone: Its matching antigen is unknown.

The sequencing sample was made of naive CD8+ T cells sorted from blood. The genes are TRBV28 and TRBJ2-1; TRBD2 might be the D (5 bases). The sequence was collected from a woman aged 25 to 39 in good health. Here the CDR3 DNA reads TGTGCCAGCAGCCGTAGCATCGAGGGAATCAGCAATGAGCAGTTCTTC. This encodes CASSRSIEGISNEQFF.